The 12 T cell receptor beta chains listed next were all sequenced from one sample in a study of shared clonotypes between healthy human individuals. The repertoire was sequenced with immunoSEQ multiplex PCR; TCRdb's copy has only in-frame clones and lacks some. In the table there are over a million clones, approximately 78% of which are singletons. Sequenced sample: memory CD4+ T cells from PBMCs. Stated subset: CD45RA-negative fraction. Receptors originate from a man aged 18 to 35 in good health. Some clones in this sample may be carry-over from other donors' samples.

V and J are TRBV5-1 and TRBJ1-1, with a possible D match to TRBD1 (5 bases). CDR1 and CDR2 from the germline V gene are SGHRS and YFSETQ. V gave up 2 bases and J gave up 5 bases, with 13 bases separating them. CDR3 size: 14 residues. CDR3 nucleotides: TGCGCCAGCAGCTTTGGTGGGGGTGGTACTGAAGCTTTCTTT. Residues: CASSFGGGGTEAFF.

The CDR3: CASSLPPGAGSYGYTF. Written as DNA, the CDR3 is TGTGCCAGCAGCTTGCCTCCGGGGGCCGGGTCCTATGGCTACACCTTC. J is TRBJ1-2 and V is TRBV5-6, with D maybe TRBD1 (6 bases). V gave up 1 base and J gave up 4 bases, with 17 bases separating them. The CDR3 loop spans 16 amino acids. CDR1 is SGHDT, CDR2 YYEEEE, per germline.

V and J are TRBV5-6 and TRBJ2-2; D is unclear. This CDR3 is 15 amino acids long. The V end lost 1 base, the J end lost 0 bases, and 7 bases lay between the germline ends. Germline CDR1 SGHDT, CDR2 YYEEEE. The CDR3 reads CASSLWGTNTGELFF. CDR3 DNA sequence: TGTGCCAGCAGCTTGTGGGGAACGAACACCGGGGAGCTGTTTTTT.

The chain carries TRBV27 and TRBJ1-2, with a weak D call TRBD1 (6 bases). The germline V gene has CDR1 MNHEY and CDR2 SMNVEV (reference sequence). V was cut by 5 bases and J by 5 bases, with 21 bases left in between. This CDR3 has 16 amino acids. The CDR3 sequence is CASSLRSGQGLYGYTF. CDR3 bases: TGTGCCAGCAGTCTCCGTAGTGGGCAGGGGCTTTATGGCTACACCTTC.

Ten or more counts support this clone. Other DNA sequences in this sample translate to the same CDR3. The gene calls are TRBV6-1 and TRBJ1-5; D is uncertain. CDR3 length equals 13 residues. V lost 1 base and J 4 bases, leaving 5 bases between the germline ends. The germline gives CDR1 MNHNS, CDR2 SASEGT. In DNA, the CDR3 is TGTGCCAGCAGTGAAGTTCAGAATCAGCCCCAGCATTTT. This sequence encodes CASSEVQNQPQHF.

The chain combines TRBV7-9 with TRBJ2-2, with D maybe TRBD2 (6 bases). Between the trimmed V and J ends, which lost 5 bases and 5 bases, there was a span of 15 bases. In germline, CDR1 is SEHNR, CDR2 FQNEAQ (reference sequence). This CDR3 is 15 amino acids long. Here the CDR3 reads CASSEVRGWTGELFF. For the CDR3, the DNA is TGTGCCAGCAGCGAAGTTCGGGGGTGGACCGGGGAGCTGTTTTTT.

About this clone itself: A read error is the likely source, as a far larger clone sits one nucleotide away. Other nucleotide sequences in the sample specify the same CDR3. The chain uses TRBV5-3 and TRBJ1-5, with no clear D. TRBV5-3 is annotated as an ORF whose role is uncertain. V was shortened by 8 bases and J by 0 bases, with 15 bases between the two germline ends. The CDR3 is 15 amino acids. The CDR3 is CARSRPRDSNQPQHF. In DNA form, the CDR3 reads TGTGCCAGGAGCCGGCCTAGGGATAGCAATCAGCCCCAGCATTTT.

The chain uses TRBV5-1 and TRBJ2-7; TRBD2 agrees at 8 bases. V lost 3 bases, J lost 5 bases, and 13 bases stayed unmatched. CDR1 and CDR2 (germline): SGHRS, YFSETQ. There are 16 residues in the CDR3. The CDR3 region is CASSSLAGTGLDEQYF. As DNA, the CDR3 is TGCGCCAGCAGCTCTCTAGCGGGTACCGGATTAGACGAGCAGTACTTC.

The chain combines TRBV28 with TRBJ2-7; 11 positions match TRBD1. V trimming: 4 bases; J trimming: 5 bases; junction bases outside the gene matches: 4. Germline assignment: CDR1 MDHEN and CDR2 SYDVKM. The CDR3 extends over 14 amino acids. This CDR3 reads CASSSGTGGDEQYF. The CDR3 DNA reads as TGTGCCAGCAGTTCGGGGACAGGGGGGGACGAGCAGTACTTC.

The chain couples TRBV4-1 to TRBJ1-4, with TRBD1 as a possible D gene (5 bases). This CDR3 is built from 16 residues. CDR1 is MGHRA, CDR2 YSYEKL, per germline. Trimming pared 0 bases from V and 7 bases from J, leaving 15 bases between. The CDR3 reads CASSQDAGTGLEKLFF. The CDR3 DNA is TGCGCCAGCAGCCAAGATGCCGGGACGGGACTTGAAAAACTGTTTTTT.

About this clone: In the same sample, other DNA sequences code for this CDR3. The CDR3 DNA follows: TGTGCCAGCTCACCACCGTCCGGGGATACGCAGTATTTT. Translating gives CASSPPSGDTQYF. The chain is built from TRBV18 and TRBJ2-3, with no clear D. Germline CDR1 and CDR2: KGHSH and LQKENI. This CDR3 is 13 amino acids long. Deletions cut 0 bases from V and 6 bases from J, with 7 bases between.

The gene calls are TRBV6-1 and TRBJ1-2; 8 nucleotides agree with TRBD1. The germline V gene has CDR1 MNHNS and CDR2 SASEGT. CDR3 size: 15 residues. Germline trimming cut 8 bases from V and 0 bases from J; bases unmatched to any gene: 8. The CDR3 bases are TGTGCCAGCCGGCAGGGGGCCACACCTAACTATGGCTACACCTTC. Its protein is CASRQGATPNYGYTF.